This record covers a single TCR beta chain. Its specificity is unknown. This record comes from a study of cytomegalovirus exposure and HLA in healthy donors. Notes on the study in general: DRB1 had the most TCR associations and HLA-C the fewest, a later analysis found, with rates varying by HLA locus. Most CMV-associated TCR beta chains appeared HLA-restricted in a later analysis. Roughly even sequencing depth across donors was the assumption behind the presence/absence analyses. TRBV6-2, TRBV6-3 and other indistinguishable V segments were excluded.

PCR was performed using 60 Vbeta and 13 Jbeta primers. Sequencing used immunoSEQ multiplex PCR; TCRdb keeps in-frame clones, though not all of them. The sample has about 200,000 clones; 65% to 80% are singletons. The V gene's germline CDR1 is SGDLS and CDR2 YYNGEE. This CDR3 has 15 amino acids. V lost 3 bases, J lost 0 bases, and 13 bases lay in between. The sequence was collected from a girl aged 2 to 10 in good health and CMV-seronegative. This chain uses TRBV9 with TRBJ2-7, with D tentatively TRBD2 (5 bases). The sample taken for sequencing was PBMCs. CDR3 loop: CASSADWTTSYEQYF. In nucleotides, the CDR3 is TGTGCCAGCAGCGCGGACTGGACCACCTCCTACGAGCAGTACTTC.